Below, one T cell receptor (beta chain) is given with its context. The germline V gene encodes CDR1 SGDLS and CDR2 YYNGEE. V was shortened by 0 bases and J by 4 bases, with 16 bases between the two germline ends. This CDR3 is 16 amino acids long. The donors, nominally healthy at sampling, likely had unrecorded immune exposures. These data are taken from a study of cytomegalovirus exposure and HLA in healthy donors. PCR amplification relied on 60 Vbeta primers (plus 13 Jbeta primers). The repertoire was sequenced with immunoSEQ multiplex PCR; TCRdb's copy has only in-frame clones and lacks some. The sample has 140,000 to 150,000 clones, around 80% seen once.

The receptor was isolated from a female donor in good health and CMV-seronegative. This rearrangement joins TRBV9 to TRBJ1-2; D is uncertain. The sequencing input was PBMCs. As DNA, the CDR3 is TGTGCCAGCAGCGTAGGGGAGGATGGCTCTTCCTATGGCTACACCTTC. Translated: CASSVGEDGSSYGYTF.